Below, 6 T cell receptor beta chains from the same sample are listed, as sequenced in a study of blood T cells in healthy people across ages (dated by TCRdb to the mid-2010s). Receptor libraries were prepared by 5' RACE. The sample was run on an Illumina HiSeq 2500. A second PCR of roughly 7 to 11 cycles was performed with a sample-barcoded 5' primer and a J-beta primer mix. Through fastp at Q25 and MiXCR, TCRdb rebuilt clones from the public reads, retaining in-frame beta chains. Each entry is one CDR3 protein sequence, shown with its most common DNA and genes. For this sample there are hundreds of thousands of distinct CDR3 sequences; around 43% appear just once. Around 30% of the sample is in the top ten clones. Sequenced input: blood. The origin of the receptors is an elderly man in good health.

This clonotype has a handful of counts. The chain is built from TRBV2 and TRBJ2-2; 12 bases line up with TRBD2. The V segment lost 6 bases and the J segment 3 bases; nucleotides outside the gene matches: 5. The CDR3 is 16 amino acids. CDR1 and CDR2 from the germline V gene are SNHLY and FYNNEI. The DNA for the CDR3 is TGTGCCAGCAGGCCGACTAGCGGGGGAGACACCGGGGAGCTGTTTTTT. It is translated as CASRPTSGGDTGELFF.

V is TRBV20-1 and J is TRBJ1-2; D unresolved. The CDR3 spans 15 residues. Germline V gene sequence: CDR1 DFQATT, CDR2 SNEGSKA (reference sequence). Trimming left V 1 base short and J 1 base short, with 13 bases between. CDR3 in amino acids: CSARVSAQDNYGYTF. The CDR3 coding sequence is TGCAGTGCTAGAGTTTCGGCCCAAGATAACTATGGCTACACCTTC.

This clonotype appeared a few times. The chain recombines TRBV7-6 with TRBJ2-1, with D unclear. CDR1 is SGHVS and CDR2 is FNYEAQ in the germline V gene. CDR3 length: 15 amino acids. V dropped 1 base and J dropped 7 bases, with 14 bases sitting between them. CDR3 coding DNA: TGTGCCAGCAGCTTAGGACTCACGAAGACAAATGAGCAGTTCTTC. Translated, it gives CASSLGLTKTNEQFF.

The gene calls are TRBV5-1 and TRBJ1-6; D is possibly TRBD1 (5 bases). The CDR3 is made up of 16 amino acids. V was pared by 4 bases and J by 7 bases, with 18 bases between. Germline V gene sequence: CDR1 SGHRS, CDR2 YFSETQ. The DNA of the CDR3 is TGCGCCAGCAGCCGGGAAGGGGTAGGGACGAATTCACCCCTCCACTTT. It specifies CASSREGVGTNSPLHF. Looking up the rest from reference TRBV5-1 and TRBJ1-6 gives the full variable domain: KAGVTQTPRYLIKTRGQQVTLSCSPISGHRSVSWYQQTPGQGLQFLFEYFSETQRNKGNFPGRFSGRQFSNSRSEMNVSTLELGDSALYLCASSREGVGTNSPLHFGNGTRLTVT.

As to this clonotype: Relative to the germline gene, one junction end is altered; a read error may explain this. The J gene is TRBJ2-5, the V gene TRBV7-7; TRBD2 matches 11 bases. The V gene's germline CDR1 is SSHAT and CDR2 FNYEAQ (reference sequence). This CDR3 has 15 residues. The DNA for the CDR3 is TGTGCTAGCAGCTCCGGGACTAGCGGCAACAATGAGCAGTACTTC. Translated, it gives CASSSGTSGNNEQYF.

V usage is TRBV6-1 and J usage is TRBJ1-6, with a possible D match to TRBD1 (5 bases). The length of the CDR3 is 13 residues. The V and J ends lost 11 bases and 14 bases respectively, with 22 bases between them. Germline loops: CDR1 MNHNS, CDR2 SASEGT. CDR3 coding DNA: TGTGCCTGCAATGGGGACGCGAGAGGGGCCCTCCACTTT. As protein: CACNGDARGALHF.